This entry describes one T cell receptor beta chain. This sample was included in a study of blood T cell repertoires in COVID-19. As for the study in general: There were acute and convalescent COVID-19 samples, and they came from the United States, Italy and Spain.

The V end was cut by 2 bases, the J end by 0 bases, with 8 bases between. The CDR3 covers 15 residues. Germline CDR1 is SGHTA and CDR2 is FQGTGA. As handled by the study authors: Scientists estimated how many nucleated cells there were by amplifying reference gene primers. Sequencing was performed with immunoSEQ multiplex PCR; in TCRdb, only in-frame clones are kept and a portion is missing. For V, J and clone size, that table is used; D and trimming come from the DNA. The data hold about 190,000 clones, with 80% to 90% observed a single time. Input material: peripheral blood. The chain couples TRBV7-3 to TRBJ1-3; D gene ambiguous. This TCR derives from an older woman with COVID-19, enrolled during active disease. The CDR3 loop is CASSLSASSGNTIYF. Written as DNA, the CDR3 is TGTGCCAGCAGCTTATCAGCGAGCTCTGGAAACACCATATATTTT.